These 26 T cell receptor beta chains were sequenced from one sample in a study of cytomegalovirus exposure and HLA in healthy donors. Generated by immunoSEQ multiplex PCR, the TCRdb table keeps only in-frame clones and is missing some. The sample contains around 180,000 clones, around 84% of which appear only once. Material: PBMCs. These receptors all stem from a young man in good health and CMV-seropositive.

The genes are TRBV19 and TRBJ2-1, with 12 positions matching TRBD2. The CDR3 sequence is 14 residues long. The ends lost 6 bases at V and 6 bases at J; junction bases unmatched: 3. Germline loops: CDR1 LNHDA, CDR2 SQIVND (reference sequence). The CDR3, as DNA: TGTGCCAGTAGCGGACTAGCGGGGCCCAATGAGCAGTTCTTC. It yields the protein CASSGLAGPNEQFF.

This sequence joins TRBV27 and TRBJ2-1, with TRBD2 matching over 10 bases. V lost 4 bases and J lost 7; bases outside the gene matches: 7. Germline V lookup: CDR1 MNHEY, CDR2 SMNVEV (reference sequence). The CDR3 has 15 amino acids. In nucleotides, the CDR3 is TGTGCCAGCAGTTCAGTAGCGGGAGGTCAGAATGAGCAGTTCTTC. It specifies CASSSVAGGQNEQFF.

This sequence joins TRBV6-5 and TRBJ2-7; 8 nucleotides match TRBD2. V lost 5 bases, J lost 1 base, and 7 bases stayed unmatched. CDR3 length: 15 residues. CDR1 is MNHEY and CDR2 is SVGAGI in the germline V gene. The CDR3 DNA follows: TGTGCCAGCAGTGGACCGGGACTAGGATCCTACGAGCAGTACTTC. It is translated as CASSGPGLGSYEQYF.

DNA of the CDR3: TGTGCCAGCAGCCTTGGGACTAGCGGGTACGAGCAGTACTTC. Its translation: CASSLGTSGYEQYF. The gene calls are TRBV5-6 and TRBJ2-7, with 12 bases fitting TRBD2. Germline CDR1 reads SGHDT; CDR2 reads YYEEEE. The trim removed 4 bases at V and 4 bases at J, leaving 3 bases unmatched. The CDR3 has 14 residues. Complete variable domain (other parts from reference TRBV5-6 and TRBJ2-7): DAGVTQSPTHLIKTRGQQVTLRCSPKSGHDTVSWYQQALGQGPQFIFQYYEEEERQRGNFPDRFSGHQFPNYSSELNVNALLLGDSALYLCASSLGTSGYEQYFGPGTRLTVT.

This clone appeared a few times. The J gene is TRBJ2-7, the V gene TRBV10-3, with TRBD2 matching over 11 bases. The V and J ends lost 6 bases and 0 bases, in that order; junction bases with no gene match: 10. The germline CDR1 and CDR2 sequences are ENHRY and SYGVKD. This CDR3 spans 17 amino acids. The CDR3 reads CAIRPGLAAASSYEQYF. DNA for the CDR3: TGTGCCATCAGGCCGGGACTAGCGGCCGCCAGCTCCTACGAGCAGTACTTC.

The chain employs TRBV6-5 and TRBJ2-7, with D perhaps matching TRBD2 (5 bases). Germline assignment: CDR1 MNHEY and CDR2 SVGAGI. The V end lost 10 bases, the J end lost 4 bases, and 11 bases lay between the germline ends. The CDR3 runs 11 residues. The CDR3 coding sequence is TGTGCCACCGGGGATCAATACGAGCAGTACTTC. Protein: CATGDQYEQYF.

V and J are TRBV28 and TRBJ2-3; 7 bases are shared with TRBD2. Germline trimming cut 8 bases from V and 4 bases from J; bases unmatched to any gene: 15. There are 16 residues in the CDR3. CDR1 is MDHEN, CDR2 SYDVKM, per germline. The CDR3, as DNA: TGTGCCAGCGGCACCCCGCGGGCGGGAGATCCAGATACGCAGTATTTT. Its protein is CASGTPRAGDPDTQYF.

The chain has TRBV11-2 and TRBJ2-4; 8 positions agree with TRBD1. The CDR3 runs to 15 residues. Germline CDR1 reads SGHAT; CDR2 reads FQNNGV. J gave up 6 bases and V 4 bases, and 8 bases lay outside the gene matches. CDR3 nucleotide sequence: TGTGCCAGCAGCTCCTTTTTCGACAGGGGAAACATTCAGTACTTC. Its translation is CASSSFFDRGNIQYF.

The chain has TRBV9 and TRBJ2-1; perhaps TRBD1 as D (6 bases). Trimming cost V 4 bases and J 8 bases, with 16 bases left between them. This CDR3 is 14 amino acids long. Germline V gives CDR1 SGDLS, CDR2 YYNGEE. CDR3 DNA sequence: TGTGCCAGCAGCCCCTGGGGGCAGGCGTATGAGCAGTTCTTC. It is translated as CASSPWGQAYEQFF.

V usage is TRBV4-1 and J usage is TRBJ1-4, with a tentative D call TRBD1 (6 bases). CDR1 and CDR2 from the germline V gene are MGHRA and YSYEKL. The CDR3 runs to 14 residues. Between the trimmed V and J ends, which lost 5 bases and 3 bases, there was a span of 10 bases. The CDR3 region has the DNA TGCGCCAGCAGCGCCACAGGGTCTAATGAAAAACTGTTTTTT. Translating it yields CASSATGSNEKLFF.

The chain links TRBV11-2 to TRBJ2-2, with a tentative D call TRBD2 (5 bases). The CDR3 is 14 amino acids. Germline V gene sequence: CDR1 SGHAT, CDR2 FQNNGV. V was shortened by 5 bases and J by 5 bases, with 12 bases between the two germline ends. CDR3 in DNA: TGTGCCAGCAGCCAGCGGTTGGCTACCGGGGAGCTGTTTTTT. Amino acid sequence: CASSQRLATGELFF. The variable domain in full, completed from reference TRBV11-2 and TRBJ2-2, reads EAGVAQSPRYKIIEKRQSVAFWCNPISGHATLYWYQQILGQGPKLLIQFQNNGVVDDSQLPKDRFSAERLKGVDSTLKIQPAKLEDSAVYLCASSQRLATGELFFGEGSRLTVL.

V is TRBV2 and J is TRBJ2-1; TRBD2 matches 12 bases. Trimming removed 6 bases from V and 5 bases from J; junction bases left unmatched: 5. Germline V gene data show CDR1 as SNHLY and CDR2 as FYNNEI. The CDR3 runs 15 residues. The CDR3 DNA reads as TGTGCCAGCAGAGAACTAGCGGGAGGTGACAATGAGCAGTTCTTC. Translated: CASRELAGGDNEQFF.

The V call is TRBV29-1, the J call TRBJ2-2, with D perhaps TRBD2 (5 bases). From germline, CDR1 is SQVTM and CDR2 ANQGSEA. Trimming took 7 bases from V and 8 from J, leaving 14 bases between them. The CDR3 has 12 amino acids. The CDR3 loop reads CSGGLMTGELFF. For the CDR3, the DNA is TGCAGCGGTGGACTTATGACAGGGGAGCTGTTTTTT.

This chain links TRBV5-1 with TRBJ2-3; 9 positions match TRBD2. Germline V gives CDR1 SGHRS, CDR2 YFSETQ. The CDR3 consists of 15 residues. Trimming at V came to 4 bases and at J to 4 bases, leaving 7 bases not matched to a gene. CDR3 sequence (DNA): TGCGCCAGCAGCATGGGTCAGCGGGAGGCAGATACGCAGTATTTT. Translation gives CASSMGQREADTQYF.

This chain links TRBV6-5 with TRBJ2-1; D unresolved. The germline V and J ends were trimmed by 0 bases and 4 bases, with 10 bases remaining between them. This CDR3 region has 15 residues. The germline V gene encodes CDR1 MNHEY and CDR2 SVGAGI. This CDR3 reads CASSYSTVKYNEQFF. The CDR3 nucleotides read TGTGCCAGCAGTTACTCAACGGTAAAGTACAATGAGCAGTTCTTC.

The V gene is TRBV19, the J gene TRBJ2-2; D not certain. Germline V gives CDR1 LNHDA, CDR2 SQIVND (reference sequence). The V end was cut by 6 bases, the J end by 1 base, with 15 bases between. This CDR3 has 16 residues. CDR3 region: CASRKRDSLNTGELFF. CDR3 bases: TGTGCCAGTAGGAAGAGAGACTCCCTGAACACCGGGGAGCTGTTTTTT.

This chain links TRBV19 with TRBJ2-7; D not certain. The CDR3 extends over 13 amino acids. Germline CDR1 reads LNHDA; CDR2 reads SQIVND (reference sequence). With 3 bases removed from V and 0 bases from J, the gap between germline ends came to 6 bases. CDR3 sequence reads: CASSMLSSYEQYF. The CDR3 DNA sequence: TGTGCCAGTAGTATGTTGAGCTCCTACGAGCAGTACTTC.

The rearrangement uses TRBV5-6 and TRBJ2-7, with 8 positions matching TRBD1. V dropped 4 bases and J dropped 9; count of bases not matched to a gene: 12. The CDR3 is made up of 14 amino acids. CDR1 SGHDT and CDR2 YYEEEE come from the germline V gene. The CDR3: CASSRTGTRFVQYF. The CDR3 DNA reads TGTGCCAGCAGCCGGACAGGGACGAGGTTTGTGCAGTACTTC. The full variable domain, its missing parts supplied by reference TRBV5-6 and TRBJ2-7, is DAGVTQSPTHLIKTRGQQVTLRCSPKSGHDTVSWYQQALGQGPQFIFQYYEEEERQRGNFPDRFSGHQFPNYSSELNVNALLLGDSALYLCASSRTGTRFVQYFGPGTRLTVT.

This chain joins TRBV25-1 and TRBJ2-3, with a tentative D call TRBD2 (7 bases). Germline CDR1 is MGHDK and CDR2 is SYGVNS. The germline V and J ends were trimmed by 6 bases and 2 bases, with 9 bases remaining between them. The CDR3 extends over 13 amino acids. CDR3 coding DNA: TGTGCCAGCAGGGCGGGGGCCACAGATACGCAGTATTTT. Translated, it gives CASRAGATDTQYF.

V usage is TRBV7-9 and J usage is TRBJ2-7, with TRBD1 identical over 12 bases. Unmatched junction bases numbered 5, after V lost 3 bases and J lost 5 bases. This CDR3 is built from 15 residues. Germline assignment: CDR1 SEHNR and CDR2 FQNEAQ (reference sequence). The CDR3 DNA sequence: TGTGCCAGCAGCTTTTACGGGACAGGGGGCAACGAGCAGTACTTC. Translated: CASSFYGTGGNEQYF.

V gene TRBV7-2 combines with J gene TRBJ2-5, with a possible D match to TRBD2 (7 bases). V was pared by 1 base and J by 0 bases, with 15 bases between. The CDR3 contains 17 residues. CDR1 and CDR2 (germline): SGHTA, FQGNSA. CDR3 sequence reads: CASSLGGGHPYQETQYF. CDR3 coding DNA: TGTGCCAGCAGCTTAGGGGGGGGACACCCGTACCAAGAGACCCAGTACTTC.

V is TRBV14 and J is TRBJ2-1, with D perhaps TRBD2 (6 bases). Germline V gene sequence: CDR1 SGHDN, CDR2 FVKESK. CDR3 length: 17 residues. Trimming stripped 1 base from V and 2 bases from J, with 15 bases between. CDR3 sequence: CASSQGVRLVAYNEQFF. CDR3 DNA: TGTGCCAGCAGCCAAGGGGTCAGACTAGTTGCCTACAATGAGCAGTTCTTC.

The chain recombines TRBV25-1 with TRBJ2-5; maybe TRBD2 (7 bases). V was clipped by 3 bases and J by 5 bases, with 19 bases between them. CDR3 length: 16 residues. Germline CDR1 is MGHDK and CDR2 is SYGVNS. The CDR3 DNA sequence: TGTGCCAGCAGTGAGGGGGTGGGGGGGCGGATGGAGACCCAGTACTTC. This encodes CASSEGVGGRMETQYF.

J is TRBJ1-5 and V is TRBV27; TRBD1 matches at 7 bases. From germline, CDR1 is MNHEY and CDR2 SMNVEV (reference sequence). The V and J ends lost 6 bases and 7 bases, in that order; junction bases with no gene match: 9. CDR3 length: 14 residues. CDR3: CASRQTGEYQPQHF. The CDR3 DNA reads TGTGCCAGCAGACAAACAGGGGAATACCAGCCCCAGCATTTT.

The chain carries TRBV7-3 and TRBJ2-2, with 12 bases aligning to TRBD2. Germline CDR1 SGHTA, CDR2 FQGTGA. CDR3 size: 15 residues. The V and J ends lost 5 bases and 6 bases, in that order; junction bases with no gene match: 4. In DNA form, the CDR3 reads TGTGCCAGCAGCCCCCTAGCGGGAGGGGCCGGGGAGCTGTTTTTT. Translated, it gives CASSPLAGGAGELFF.

This chain links TRBV30 with TRBJ1-1, with D unclear. Trimming pared 0 bases from V and 0 bases from J, leaving 8 bases between. CDR3 length: 14 amino acids. Germline V CDR1 and CDR2: GTSNPN, SVGIG (reference sequence). CDR3 in DNA: TGTGCCTGGAGTGTGGGAGTACTGAACACTGAAGCTTTCTTT. Translation: CAWSVGVLNTEAFF.